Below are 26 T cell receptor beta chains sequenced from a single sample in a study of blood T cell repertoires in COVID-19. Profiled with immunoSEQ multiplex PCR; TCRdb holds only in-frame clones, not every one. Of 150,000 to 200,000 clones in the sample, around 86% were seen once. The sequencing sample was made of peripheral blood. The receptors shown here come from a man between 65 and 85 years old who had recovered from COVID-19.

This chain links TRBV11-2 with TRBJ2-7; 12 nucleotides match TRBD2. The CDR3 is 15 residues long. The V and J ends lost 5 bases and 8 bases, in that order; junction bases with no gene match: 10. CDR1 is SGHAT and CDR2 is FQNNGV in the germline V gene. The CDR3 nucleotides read TGTGCCAGCAGCCCAACACTAGCGGGAGGACTTCAGCAGTACTTC. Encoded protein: CASSPTLAGGLQQYF.

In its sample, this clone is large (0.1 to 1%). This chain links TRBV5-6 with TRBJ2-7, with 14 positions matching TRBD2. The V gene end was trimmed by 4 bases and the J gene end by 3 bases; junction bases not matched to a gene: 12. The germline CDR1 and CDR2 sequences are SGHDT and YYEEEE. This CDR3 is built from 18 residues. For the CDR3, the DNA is TGTGCCAGCAGCCCCTTATCGGGACTAGCGGGAGAACGCTACGAGCAGTACTTC. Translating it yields CASSPLSGLAGERYEQYF. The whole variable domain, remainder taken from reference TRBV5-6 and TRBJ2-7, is DAGVTQSPTHLIKTRGQQVTLRCSPKSGHDTVSWYQQALGQGPQFIFQYYEEEERQRGNFPDRFSGHQFPNYSSELNVNALLLGDSALYLCASSPLSGLAGERYEQYFGPGTRLTVT.

For the CDR3, the DNA is TGTGCCAGCAGCCCTCTAGCGGGAGTCGAAAATGAGCAGTTCTTC. Its translation: CASSPLAGVENEQFF. V is TRBV7-9 and J is TRBJ2-1; 10 bases fit TRBD2. CDR3 length: 15 residues. From germline, CDR1 is SEHNR and CDR2 FQNEAQ (reference sequence). Trimming took 5 bases from V and 7 from J; bases not matched to a gene: 8.

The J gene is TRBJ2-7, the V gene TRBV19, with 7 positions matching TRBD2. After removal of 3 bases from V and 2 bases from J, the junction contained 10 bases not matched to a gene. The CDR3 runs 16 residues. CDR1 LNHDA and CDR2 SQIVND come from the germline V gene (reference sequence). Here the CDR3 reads CASSIGFLAEPYEQYF. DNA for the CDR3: TGTGCCAGTAGTATCGGGTTCCTAGCGGAACCCTACGAGCAGTACTTC.

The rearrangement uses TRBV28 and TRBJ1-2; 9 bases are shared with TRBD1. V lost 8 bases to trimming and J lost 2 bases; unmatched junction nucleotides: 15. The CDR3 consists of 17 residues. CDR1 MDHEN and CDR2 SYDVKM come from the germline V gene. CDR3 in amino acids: CASHVAGQGTLNYGYTF. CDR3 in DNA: TGTGCCAGCCATGTCGCGGGACAGGGAACGTTGAACTATGGCTACACCTTC.

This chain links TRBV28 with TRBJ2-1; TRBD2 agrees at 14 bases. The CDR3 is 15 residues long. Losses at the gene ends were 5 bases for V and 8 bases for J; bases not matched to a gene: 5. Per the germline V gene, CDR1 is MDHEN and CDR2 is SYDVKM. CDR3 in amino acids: CASSRGTSGSDEQFF. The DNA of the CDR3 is TGTGCCAGCAGTCGCGGGACTAGCGGGAGTGATGAGCAGTTCTTC.

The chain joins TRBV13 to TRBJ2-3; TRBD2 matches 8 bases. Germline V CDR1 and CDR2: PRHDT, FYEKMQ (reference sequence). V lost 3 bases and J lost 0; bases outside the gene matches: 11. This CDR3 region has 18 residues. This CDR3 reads CASSLRSGTSSSTDTQYF. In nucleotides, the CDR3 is TGTGCCAGCAGCTTGAGATCGGGGACTAGTTCTAGCACAGATACGCAGTATTTT.

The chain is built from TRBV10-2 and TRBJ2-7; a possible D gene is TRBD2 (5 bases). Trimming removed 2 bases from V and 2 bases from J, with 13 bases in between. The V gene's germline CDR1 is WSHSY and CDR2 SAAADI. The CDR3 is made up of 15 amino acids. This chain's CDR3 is CASSEEGKETYEQYF. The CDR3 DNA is TGCGCCAGCAGTGAGGAGGGTAAAGAGACCTACGAGCAGTACTTC.

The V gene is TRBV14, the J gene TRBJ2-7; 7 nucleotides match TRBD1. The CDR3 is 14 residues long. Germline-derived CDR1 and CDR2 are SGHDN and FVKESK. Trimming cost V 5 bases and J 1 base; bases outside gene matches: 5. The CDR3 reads CASSTMTGSYEQYF. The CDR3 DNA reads TGTGCCAGCAGCACAATGACAGGGTCCTACGAGCAGTACTTC.

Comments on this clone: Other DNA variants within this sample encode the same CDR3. The CDR3 loop reads CASTQGANEQFF. CDR3 bases: TGTGCCAGCACGCAGGGGGCGAATGAGCAGTTCTTC. The chain uses TRBV6-5 and TRBJ2-1; 8 nucleotides match TRBD1. Germline-derived CDR1 and CDR2 are MNHEY and SVGAGI. V shed 7 bases and J 7 bases; nucleotides not matched to a gene: 3. The CDR3 is 12 residues long.

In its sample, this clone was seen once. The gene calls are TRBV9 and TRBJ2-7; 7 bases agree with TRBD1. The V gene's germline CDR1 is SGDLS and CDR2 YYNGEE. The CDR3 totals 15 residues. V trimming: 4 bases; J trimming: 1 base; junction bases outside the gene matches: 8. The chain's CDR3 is CASSLEGTASYEQYF. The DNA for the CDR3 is TGTGCCAGCAGCCTCGAGGGGACAGCGTCCTACGAGCAGTACTTC.

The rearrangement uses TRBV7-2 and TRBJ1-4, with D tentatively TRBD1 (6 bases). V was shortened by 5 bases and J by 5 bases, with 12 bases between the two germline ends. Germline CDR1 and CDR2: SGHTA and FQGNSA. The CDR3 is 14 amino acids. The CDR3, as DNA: TGTGCCAGCAGCCGGGGACAAGGGAATGAAAAACTGTTTTTT. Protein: CASSRGQGNEKLFF.

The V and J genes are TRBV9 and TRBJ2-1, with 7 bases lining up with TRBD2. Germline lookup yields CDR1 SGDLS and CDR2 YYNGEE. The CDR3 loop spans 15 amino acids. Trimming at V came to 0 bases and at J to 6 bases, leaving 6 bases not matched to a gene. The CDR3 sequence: CASSVAVGGPNEQFF. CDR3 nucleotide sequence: TGTGCCAGCAGCGTAGCGGTGGGAGGGCCCAATGAGCAGTTCTTC.

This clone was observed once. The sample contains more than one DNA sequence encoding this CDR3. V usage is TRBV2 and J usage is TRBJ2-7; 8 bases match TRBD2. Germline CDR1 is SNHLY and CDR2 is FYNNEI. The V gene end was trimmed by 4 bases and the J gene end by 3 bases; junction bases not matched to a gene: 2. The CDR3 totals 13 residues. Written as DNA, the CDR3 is TGTGCCAGCAGTGCCAGCGGGAGCTACGAGCAGTACTTC. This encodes CASSASGSYEQYF.

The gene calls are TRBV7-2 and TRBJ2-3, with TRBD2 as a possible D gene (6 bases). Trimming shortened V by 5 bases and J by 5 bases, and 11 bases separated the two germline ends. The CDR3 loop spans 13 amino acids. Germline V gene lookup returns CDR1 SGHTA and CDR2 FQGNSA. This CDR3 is CASSVPAGDTQYF. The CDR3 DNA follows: TGTGCCAGCAGCGTACCAGCGGGAGATACGCAGTATTTT.

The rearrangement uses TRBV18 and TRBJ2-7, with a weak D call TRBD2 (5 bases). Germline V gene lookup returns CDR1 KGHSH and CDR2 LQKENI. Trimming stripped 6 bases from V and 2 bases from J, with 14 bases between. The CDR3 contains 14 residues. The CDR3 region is CASSLSTGTYEQYF. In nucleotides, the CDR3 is TGTGCCAGCTCCTTATCAACGGGAACCTACGAGCAGTACTTC.

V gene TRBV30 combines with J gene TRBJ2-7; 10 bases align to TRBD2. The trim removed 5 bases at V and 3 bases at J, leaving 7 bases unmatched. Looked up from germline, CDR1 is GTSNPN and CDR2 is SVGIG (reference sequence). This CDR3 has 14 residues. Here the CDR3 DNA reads TGTGCCTGGGGGGCCGGGACTAGCGTCTACGAGCAGTACTTC. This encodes CAWGAGTSVYEQYF.

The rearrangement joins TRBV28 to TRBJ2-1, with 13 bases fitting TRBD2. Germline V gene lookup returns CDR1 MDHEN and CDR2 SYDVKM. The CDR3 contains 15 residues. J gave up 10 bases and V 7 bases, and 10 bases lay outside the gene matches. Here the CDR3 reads CASTLALAGGPEQFF. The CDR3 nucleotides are TGTGCCAGCACCCTGGCACTAGCGGGAGGGCCAGAGCAGTTCTTC.

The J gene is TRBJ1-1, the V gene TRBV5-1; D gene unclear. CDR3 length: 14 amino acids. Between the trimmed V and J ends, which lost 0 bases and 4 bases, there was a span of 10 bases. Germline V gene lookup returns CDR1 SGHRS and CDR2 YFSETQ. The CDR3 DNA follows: TGCGCCAGCAGCTTGGAGGAACAGATCACTGAAGCTTTCTTT. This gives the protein CASSLEEQITEAFF.

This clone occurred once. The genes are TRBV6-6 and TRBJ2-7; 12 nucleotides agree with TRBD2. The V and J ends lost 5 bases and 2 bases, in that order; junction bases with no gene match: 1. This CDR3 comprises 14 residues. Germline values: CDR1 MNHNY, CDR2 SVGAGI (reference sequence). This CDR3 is CASSRTSGTYEQYF. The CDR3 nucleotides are TGTGCCAGCAGTCGGACTAGCGGGACCTACGAGCAGTACTTC.

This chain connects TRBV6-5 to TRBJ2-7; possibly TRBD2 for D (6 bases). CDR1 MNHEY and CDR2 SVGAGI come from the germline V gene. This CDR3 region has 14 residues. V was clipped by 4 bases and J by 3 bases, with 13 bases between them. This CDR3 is CASSWAGRYYEQYF. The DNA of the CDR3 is TGTGCCAGCAGTTGGGCAGGGAGGTACTACGAGCAGTACTTC.

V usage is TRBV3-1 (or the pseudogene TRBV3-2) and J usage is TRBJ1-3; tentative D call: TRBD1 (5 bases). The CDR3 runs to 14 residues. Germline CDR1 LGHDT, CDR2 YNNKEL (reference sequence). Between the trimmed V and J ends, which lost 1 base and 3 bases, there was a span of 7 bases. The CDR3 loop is CASSQGGGGNTIYF. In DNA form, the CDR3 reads TGTGCCAGCAGCCAAGGGGGCGGTGGAAACACCATATATTTT.

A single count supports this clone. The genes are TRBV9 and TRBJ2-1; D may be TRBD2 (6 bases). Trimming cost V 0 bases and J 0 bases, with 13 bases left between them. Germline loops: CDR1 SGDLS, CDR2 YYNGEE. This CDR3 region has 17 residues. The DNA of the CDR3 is TGTGCCAGCAGCGTAGCCACTTGGGGGGACTCCTACAATGAGCAGTTCTTC. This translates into CASSVATWGDSYNEQFF.

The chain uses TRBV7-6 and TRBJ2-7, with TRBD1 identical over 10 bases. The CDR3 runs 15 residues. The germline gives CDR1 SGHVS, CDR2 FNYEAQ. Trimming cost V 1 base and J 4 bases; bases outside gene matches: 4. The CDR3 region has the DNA TGTGCCAGCAGCTTAGAGACAGGGGGCGAGTACGAGCAGTACTTC. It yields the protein CASSLETGGEYEQYF.

The DNA for the CDR3 is TGCGCCAGCAAATCTCCACCCGGGGAGTCCTCCTACGAGCAGTACTTC. Translation gives CASKSPPGESSYEQYF. This sequence joins TRBV10-2 and TRBJ2-7, with a weak D call TRBD2 (5 bases). The V end lost 7 bases, the J end lost 0 bases, and 19 bases lay between the germline ends. This CDR3 has 16 residues. Germline V gives CDR1 WSHSY, CDR2 SAAADI.

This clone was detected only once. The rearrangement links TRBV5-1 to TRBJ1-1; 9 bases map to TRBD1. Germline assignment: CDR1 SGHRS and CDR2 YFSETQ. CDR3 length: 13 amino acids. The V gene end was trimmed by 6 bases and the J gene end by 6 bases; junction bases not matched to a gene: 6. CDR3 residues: CASNRQGDSEAFF. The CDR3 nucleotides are TGCGCCAGCAACAGACAGGGGGACTCTGAAGCTTTCTTT.